This entry is about one T cell receptor beta chain. This CDR3 region has 18 residues. Trimming cost V 4 bases and J 1 base; bases outside gene matches: 8. In germline, CDR1 is SGHKS, CDR2 YYEKEE (reference sequence). This entry belongs to a study of patients and donors after allogeneic stem cell transplantation. TCRdb processed the RT-PCR reads anew with MiXCR; each CDR3 protein has one entry. The table lists roughly 880,000 distinct CDR3 sequences, roughly 18% of them singletons. Sequencing input: blood, either unsorted or a sorted T cell fraction (not recorded which). This TCR was recovered from a human donor who was either an allogeneic HSCT recipient or a stem cell or donor lymphocyte infusion donor (not recorded which). It is not recorded whose cells these are; they may come from a transplant donor. The chain is built from TRBV5-5 and TRBJ2-5, with 15 nucleotides matching TRBD2. CDR3 loop: CASSTGTSGRKRQETQYF. The CDR3 coding sequence is TGTGCCAGCAGCACGGGGACTAGCGGGAGGAAACGCCAAGAGACCCAGTACTTC.